This T cell receptor (beta chain) originates from a study of graft-versus-host responses after intestinal transplantation. Looking at the study overall: Induction with anti-thymocyte globulin, then tacrolimus and steroids for roughly 3 years, was given to all recipients.

The germline V gene has CDR1 MNHNS and CDR2 SASEGT. Between the trimmed V and J ends, which lost 4 bases and 3 bases, there was a span of 19 bases. This CDR3 has 16 amino acids. Study outcomes and limitations: Peak levels of circulating GvH clones tracked with early post-transplant HvG declines. There were GvH clones found in recipient marrow, and some of them appeared first in ileum or blood.

On this clone itself: Its antigen is unknown.

Here immunoSEQ multiplex PCR was the method, and the copy in TCRdb shows in-frame clones only, minus some. The sample lists 100,000 or so clones, more than 75% occurring once. This TCR came from a human donor who was the organ donor for an intestinal transplant. The chain couples TRBV6-1 to TRBJ2-7, with D perhaps matching TRBD2 (6 bases). The sample was unstimulated CD4+ T cells sorted from spleen or lymph node cells, taken before transplant. CDR3 residues: CASSAPAGTTLYEQYF. CDR3 sequence (DNA): TGTGCCAGCAGTGCCCCGGCGGGGACCACCCTCTACGAGCAGTACTTC.